Described below is a single T cell receptor beta chain sequence and its context. TCRdb re-analysed the RT-PCR reads in MiXCR, keeping a single row per CDR3 protein. This sample yields about 700,000 distinct CDR3 sequences, of which approximately 15% are seen a single time; roughly 3.6% belongs to the top ten. The CDR3 length is 13 residues. V gave up 3 bases and J gave up 8 bases, with 14 bases separating them. The germline V gene encodes CDR1 SGHRS and CDR2 YFSETQ. The sequence came from a female donor in good health, serving as a healthy control. The chain links TRBV5-1 to TRBJ1-2; D call uncertain. Sequencing was done on a sample of memory CD4+ T cells from blood. For the CDR3, the DNA is TGCGCCAGCAGCTCCCGGAAGGCTGAGGGCTACACCTTC. It is translated as CASSSRKAEGYTF.